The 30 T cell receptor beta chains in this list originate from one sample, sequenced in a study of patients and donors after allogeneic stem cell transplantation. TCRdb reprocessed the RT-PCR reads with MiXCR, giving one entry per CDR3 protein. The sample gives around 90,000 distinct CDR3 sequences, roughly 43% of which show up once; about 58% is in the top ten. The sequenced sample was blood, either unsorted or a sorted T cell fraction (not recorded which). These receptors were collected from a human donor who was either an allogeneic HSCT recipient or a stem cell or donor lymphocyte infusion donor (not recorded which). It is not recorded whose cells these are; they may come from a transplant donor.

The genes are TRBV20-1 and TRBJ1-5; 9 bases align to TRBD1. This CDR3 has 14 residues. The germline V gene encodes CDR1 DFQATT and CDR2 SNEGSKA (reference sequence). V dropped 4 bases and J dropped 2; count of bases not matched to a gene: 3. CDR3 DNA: TGCAGTGCTACGGACAGGGGAGGCAATCAGCCCCAGCATTTT. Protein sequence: CSATDRGGNQPQHF.

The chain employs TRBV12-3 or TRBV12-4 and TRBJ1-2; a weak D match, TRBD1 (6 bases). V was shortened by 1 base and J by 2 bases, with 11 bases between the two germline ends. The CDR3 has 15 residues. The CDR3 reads CASSLGRGANYGYTF. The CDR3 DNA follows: TGTGCCAGCAGTTTAGGACGGGGGGCAAACTATGGCTACACCTTC.

The CDR3 sequence: CASRSDSLNNSPLHF. CDR3 DNA: TGTGCCAGCAGATCGGACAGTCTCAATAATTCACCCCTCCACTTT. The genes are TRBV6-6 and TRBJ1-6, with D maybe TRBD1 (6 bases). The CDR3 spans 15 residues. The germline gives CDR1 MNHNY, CDR2 SVGAGI (reference sequence). With 6 bases removed from V and 5 bases from J, the gap between germline ends came to 14 bases.

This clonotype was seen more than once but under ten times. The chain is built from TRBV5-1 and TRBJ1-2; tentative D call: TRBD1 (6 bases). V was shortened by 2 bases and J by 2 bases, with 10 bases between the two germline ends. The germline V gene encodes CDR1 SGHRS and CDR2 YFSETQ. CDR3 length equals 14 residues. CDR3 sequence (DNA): TGCGCCAGCAGCTTACAGGGCGTAAACTATGGCTACACCTTC. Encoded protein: CASSLQGVNYGYTF.

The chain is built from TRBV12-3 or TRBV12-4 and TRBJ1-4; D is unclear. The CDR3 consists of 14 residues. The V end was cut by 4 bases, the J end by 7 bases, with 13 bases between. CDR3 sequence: CASSSLRRGEKLFF. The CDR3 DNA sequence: TGTGCCAGCAGTTCTCTCCGGCGGGGTGAAAAACTGTTTTTT.

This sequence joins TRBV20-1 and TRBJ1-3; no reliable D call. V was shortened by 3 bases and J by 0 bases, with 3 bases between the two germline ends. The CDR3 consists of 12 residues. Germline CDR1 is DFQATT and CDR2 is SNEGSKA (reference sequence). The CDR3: CSASGSGNTIYF. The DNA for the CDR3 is TGCAGTGCTAGTGGCTCTGGAAACACCATATATTTT.

The CDR3 is CSVVGGGADTQYF. In DNA form, the CDR3 reads TGCAGCGTTGTCGGGGGAGGGGCAGATACGCAGTATTTT. This chain links TRBV29-1 with TRBJ2-3; TRBD2 matches 7 bases. V was pared by 4 bases and J by 4 bases, with 5 bases of the junction left unmatched. There are 13 residues in the CDR3. CDR1 and CDR2 from the germline V gene are SQVTM and ANQGSEA.

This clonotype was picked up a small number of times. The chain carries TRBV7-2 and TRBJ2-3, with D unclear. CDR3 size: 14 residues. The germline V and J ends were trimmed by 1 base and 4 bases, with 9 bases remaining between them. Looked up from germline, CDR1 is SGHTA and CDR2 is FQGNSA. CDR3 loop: CASSLVPHADTQYF. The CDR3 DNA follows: TGTGCCAGCAGCTTAGTACCGCACGCAGATACGCAGTATTTT.

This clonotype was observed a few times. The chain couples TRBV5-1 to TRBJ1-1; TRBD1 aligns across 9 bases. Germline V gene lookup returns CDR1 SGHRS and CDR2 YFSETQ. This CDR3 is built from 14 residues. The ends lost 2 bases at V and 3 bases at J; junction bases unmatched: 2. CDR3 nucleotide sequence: TGCGCCAGCAGCTTATGGACAGGGGACACTGAAGCTTTCTTT. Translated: CASSLWTGDTEAFF.

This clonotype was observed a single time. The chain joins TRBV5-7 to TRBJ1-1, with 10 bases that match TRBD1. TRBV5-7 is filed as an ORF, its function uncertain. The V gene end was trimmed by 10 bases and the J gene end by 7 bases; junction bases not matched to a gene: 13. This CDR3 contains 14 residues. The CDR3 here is CAGKDRGLNHEAFF. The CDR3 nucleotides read TGTGCCGGAAAAGACAGGGGGCTCAATCATGAAGCTTTCTTT.

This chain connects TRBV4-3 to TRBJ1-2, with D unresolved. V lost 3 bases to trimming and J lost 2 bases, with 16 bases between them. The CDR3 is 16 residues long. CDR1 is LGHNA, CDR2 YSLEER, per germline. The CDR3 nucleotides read TGCGCCAGCAGCCATCTCGGGTCTCAGGCCAACTATGGCTACACCTTC. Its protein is CASSHLGSQANYGYTF.

The CDR3 loop is CASSVAISGSQETQYF. The CDR3 DNA sequence: TGTGCCAGCAGCGTTGCTATCTCCGGGAGCCAAGAGACCCAGTACTTC. The chain has TRBV9 and TRBJ2-5, with D possibly matching TRBD2 (6 bases). With 2 bases removed from V and 1 base from J, the gap between germline ends came to 15 bases. The CDR3 is 16 residues long. Germline CDR1 SGDLS, CDR2 YYNGEE.

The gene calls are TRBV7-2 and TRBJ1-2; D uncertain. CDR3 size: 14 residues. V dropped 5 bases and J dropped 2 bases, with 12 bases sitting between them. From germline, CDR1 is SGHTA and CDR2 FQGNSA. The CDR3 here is CASSRGGGNYGYTF. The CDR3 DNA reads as TGTGCCAGCAGCCGTGGAGGAGGGAACTATGGCTACACCTTC.

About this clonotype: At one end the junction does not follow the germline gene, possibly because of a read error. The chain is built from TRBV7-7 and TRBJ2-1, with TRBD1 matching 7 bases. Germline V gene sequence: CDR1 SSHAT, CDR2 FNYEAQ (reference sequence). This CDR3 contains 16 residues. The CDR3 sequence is CASSVRTGSPYNEQFF. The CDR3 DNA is TGTGCTAGCAGCGTCCGGACAGGTTCTCCCTACAATGAGCAGTTCTTC.

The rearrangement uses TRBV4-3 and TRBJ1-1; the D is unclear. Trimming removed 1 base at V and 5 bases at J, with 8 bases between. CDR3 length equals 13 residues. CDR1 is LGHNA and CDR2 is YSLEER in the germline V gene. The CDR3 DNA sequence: TGCGCCAGCAGCCAAGTTGGGAAGACTGAAGCTTTCTTT. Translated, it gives CASSQVGKTEAFF.

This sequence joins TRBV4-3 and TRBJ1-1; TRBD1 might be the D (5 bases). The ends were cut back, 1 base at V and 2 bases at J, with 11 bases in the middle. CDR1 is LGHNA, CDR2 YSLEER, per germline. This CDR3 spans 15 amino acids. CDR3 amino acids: CASSQGPGPNTEAFF. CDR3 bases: TGCGCCAGCAGCCAAGGGCCGGGACCCAACACTGAAGCTTTCTTT.

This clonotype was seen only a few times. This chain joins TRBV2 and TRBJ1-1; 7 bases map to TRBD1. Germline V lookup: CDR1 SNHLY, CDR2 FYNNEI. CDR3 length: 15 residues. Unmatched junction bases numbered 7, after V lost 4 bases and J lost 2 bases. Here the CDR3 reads CASSGKQGRNTEAFF. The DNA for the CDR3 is TGTGCCAGCAGTGGAAAACAGGGGAGAAACACTGAAGCTTTCTTT.

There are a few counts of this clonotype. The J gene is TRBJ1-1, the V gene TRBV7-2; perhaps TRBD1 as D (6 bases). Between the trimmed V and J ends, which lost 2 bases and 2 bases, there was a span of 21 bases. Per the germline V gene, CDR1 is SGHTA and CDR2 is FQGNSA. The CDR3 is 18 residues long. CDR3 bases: TGTGCCAGCAGCTTAAGATGGACAGCCGAACCACTTAACACTGAAGCTTTCTTT. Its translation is CASSLRWTAEPLNTEAFF.

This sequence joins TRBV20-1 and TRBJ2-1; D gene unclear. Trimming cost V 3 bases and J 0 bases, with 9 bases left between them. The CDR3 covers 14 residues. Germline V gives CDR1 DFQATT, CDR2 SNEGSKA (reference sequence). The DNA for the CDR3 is TGCAGTGCTAGGTTCGGCAGCTCCTACAATGAGCAGTTCTTC. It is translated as CSARFGSSYNEQFF.

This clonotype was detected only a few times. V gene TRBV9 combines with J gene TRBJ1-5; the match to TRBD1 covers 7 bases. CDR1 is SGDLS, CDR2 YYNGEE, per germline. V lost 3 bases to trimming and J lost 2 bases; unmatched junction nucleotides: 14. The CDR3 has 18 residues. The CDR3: CASSEGRGQFLGNQPQHF. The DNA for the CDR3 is TGTGCCAGCAGCGAGGGGAGGGGGCAGTTCCTAGGCAATCAGCCCCAGCATTTT.

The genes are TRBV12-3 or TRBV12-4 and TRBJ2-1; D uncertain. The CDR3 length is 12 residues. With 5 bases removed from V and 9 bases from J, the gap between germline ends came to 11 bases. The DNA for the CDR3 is TGTGCCAGCAGTCCAGACAATCGTGAGCAGTTCTTC. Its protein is CASSPDNREQFF.

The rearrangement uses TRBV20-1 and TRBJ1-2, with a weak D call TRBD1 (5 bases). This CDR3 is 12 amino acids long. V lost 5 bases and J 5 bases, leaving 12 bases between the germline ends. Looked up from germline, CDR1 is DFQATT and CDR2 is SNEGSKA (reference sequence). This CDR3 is CSAPGGGYGYTF. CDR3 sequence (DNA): TGCAGTGCTCCCGGGGGAGGGTATGGCTACACCTTC.

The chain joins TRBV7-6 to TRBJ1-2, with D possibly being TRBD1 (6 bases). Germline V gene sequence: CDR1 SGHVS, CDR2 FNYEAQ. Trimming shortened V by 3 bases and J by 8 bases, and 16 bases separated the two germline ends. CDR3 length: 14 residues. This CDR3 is CASSLLEGQGGYTF. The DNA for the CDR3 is TGTGCCAGCAGCTTGCTAGAGGGACAAGGAGGCTACACCTTC.

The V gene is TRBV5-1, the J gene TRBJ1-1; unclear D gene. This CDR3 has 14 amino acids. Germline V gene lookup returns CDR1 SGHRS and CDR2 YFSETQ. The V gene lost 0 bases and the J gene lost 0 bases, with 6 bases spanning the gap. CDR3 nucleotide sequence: TGCGCCAGCAGCTTGGACGGCATGAACACTGAAGCTTTCTTT. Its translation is CASSLDGMNTEAFF.

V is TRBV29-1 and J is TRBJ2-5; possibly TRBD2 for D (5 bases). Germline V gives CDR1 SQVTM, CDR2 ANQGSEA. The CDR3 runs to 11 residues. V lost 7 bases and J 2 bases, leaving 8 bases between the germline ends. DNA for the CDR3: TGCAGCGCGGGAAGACAAGAGACCCAGTACTTC. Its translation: CSAGRQETQYF.

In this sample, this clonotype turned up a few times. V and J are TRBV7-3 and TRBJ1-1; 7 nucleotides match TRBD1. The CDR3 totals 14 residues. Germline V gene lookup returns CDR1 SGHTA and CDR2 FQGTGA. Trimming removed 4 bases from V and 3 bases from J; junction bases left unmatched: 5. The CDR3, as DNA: TGTGCCAGCAGCTCGACAGGGACGCACACTGAAGCTTTCTTT. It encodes CASSSTGTHTEAFF.

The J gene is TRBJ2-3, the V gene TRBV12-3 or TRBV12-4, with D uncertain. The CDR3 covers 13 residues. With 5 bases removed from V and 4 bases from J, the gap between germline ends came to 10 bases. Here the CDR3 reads CASSPQLADTQYF. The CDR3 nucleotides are TGTGCCAGCAGTCCTCAGTTGGCAGATACGCAGTATTTT.

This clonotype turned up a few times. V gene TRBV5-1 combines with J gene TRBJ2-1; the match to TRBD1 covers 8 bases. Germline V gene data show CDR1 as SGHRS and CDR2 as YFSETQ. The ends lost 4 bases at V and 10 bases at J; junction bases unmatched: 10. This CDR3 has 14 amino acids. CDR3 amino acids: CASSLEISGGEQFF. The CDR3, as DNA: TGCGCCAGCAGCCTCGAGATTTCAGGGGGCGAGCAGTTCTTC.

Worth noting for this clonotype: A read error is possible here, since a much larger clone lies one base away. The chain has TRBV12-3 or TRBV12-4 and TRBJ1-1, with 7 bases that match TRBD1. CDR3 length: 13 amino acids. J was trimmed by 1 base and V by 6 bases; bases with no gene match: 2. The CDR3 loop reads CASSWTGNTEAFF. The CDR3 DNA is TGTGCCAGCAGCTGGACAGGGAACACTGAAGCTTTCTTT.

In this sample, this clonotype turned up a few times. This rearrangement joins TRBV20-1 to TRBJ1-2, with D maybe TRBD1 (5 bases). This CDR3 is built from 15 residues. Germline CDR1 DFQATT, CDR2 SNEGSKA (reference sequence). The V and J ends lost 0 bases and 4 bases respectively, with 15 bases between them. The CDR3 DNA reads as TGCAGTGCTAGAGATCCGCAGGGAACAGGCTATGGCTACACCTTC. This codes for CSARDPQGTGYGYTF.